This entry features one T cell receptor (beta chain) sequence. Antigen unknown. This specimen comes from a study of cytomegalovirus exposure and HLA in healthy donors. Broader study findings: Cytomegalovirus association was listed for about 160 TCR beta chains. Reports showed the classifier diagnosing cytomegalovirus status with high specificity and sensitivity. Likely technical artifact: a cluster of highly shared sequence variants.

When sampled, the donors appeared nominally healthy, though they likely had unrecorded immune exposures. PCR amplification relied on 60 Vbeta primers (plus 13 Jbeta primers). Sequencing was performed with immunoSEQ multiplex PCR; in TCRdb, only in-frame clones are kept and a portion is missing. The sample records 97,000 or so clones, around 60% being singletons. Looked up from germline, CDR1 is MNHNY and CDR2 is SVGAGI (reference sequence). This CDR3 region has 14 residues. Trimming took 7 bases from V and 8 from J, leaving 15 bases between them. The rearrangement links TRBV6-6 to TRBJ1-6; D perhaps matches TRBD1 (6 bases). The sequenced sample consisted of PBMCs. This sequence was found in a human donor in good health. CDR3 sequence: CASTPTGRDSPLHF. The CDR3, as DNA: TGTGCCAGCACCCCAACAGGGAGGGATTCACCCCTCCACTTT.